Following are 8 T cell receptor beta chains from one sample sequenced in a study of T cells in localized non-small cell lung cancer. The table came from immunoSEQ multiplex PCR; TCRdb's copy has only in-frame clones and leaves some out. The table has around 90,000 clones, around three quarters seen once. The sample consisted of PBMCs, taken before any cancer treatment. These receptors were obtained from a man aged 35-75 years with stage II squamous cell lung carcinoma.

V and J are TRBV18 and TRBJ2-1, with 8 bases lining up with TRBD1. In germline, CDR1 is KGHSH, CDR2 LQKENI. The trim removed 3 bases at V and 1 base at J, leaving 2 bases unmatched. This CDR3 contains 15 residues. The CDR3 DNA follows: TGTGCCAGCTCACCCCGACAGGGGTCCTACAATGAGCAGTTCTTC. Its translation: CASSPRQGSYNEQFF.

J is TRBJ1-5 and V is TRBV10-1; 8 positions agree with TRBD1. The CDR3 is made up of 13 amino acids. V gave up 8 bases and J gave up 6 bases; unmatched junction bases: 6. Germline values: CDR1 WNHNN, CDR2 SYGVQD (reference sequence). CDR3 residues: CASHRDRRQPQHF. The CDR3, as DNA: TGCGCCAGCCACCGGGACAGGCGTCAGCCCCAGCATTTT.

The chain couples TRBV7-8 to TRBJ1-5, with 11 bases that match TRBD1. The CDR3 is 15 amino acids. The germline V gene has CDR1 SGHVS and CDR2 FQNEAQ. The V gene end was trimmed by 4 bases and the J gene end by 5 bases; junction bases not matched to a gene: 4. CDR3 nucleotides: TGTGCCAGCAGCTATAGGACAGGGGGCGATCAGCCCCAGCATTTT. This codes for CASSYRTGGDQPQHF.

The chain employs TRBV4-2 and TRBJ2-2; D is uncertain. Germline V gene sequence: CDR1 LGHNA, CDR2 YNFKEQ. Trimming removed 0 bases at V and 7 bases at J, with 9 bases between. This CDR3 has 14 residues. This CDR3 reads CASSQERAHGELFF. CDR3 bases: TGTGCCAGCAGCCAAGAAAGGGCGCACGGGGAGCTGTTTTTT.

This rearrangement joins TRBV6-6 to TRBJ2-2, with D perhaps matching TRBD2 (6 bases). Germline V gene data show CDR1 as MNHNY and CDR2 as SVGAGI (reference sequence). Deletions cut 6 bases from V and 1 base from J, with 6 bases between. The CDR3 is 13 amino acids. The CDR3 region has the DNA TGTGCCAGCAGGCGGGGGAACACCGGGGAGCTGTTTTTT. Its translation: CASRRGNTGELFF.

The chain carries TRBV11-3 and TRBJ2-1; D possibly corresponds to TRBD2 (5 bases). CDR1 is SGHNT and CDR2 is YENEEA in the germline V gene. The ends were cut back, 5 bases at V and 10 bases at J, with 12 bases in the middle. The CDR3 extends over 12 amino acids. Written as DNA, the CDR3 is TGTGCCAGCAGCCCTGGACCGGGGGAGCAGTTCTTC. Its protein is CASSPGPGEQFF.

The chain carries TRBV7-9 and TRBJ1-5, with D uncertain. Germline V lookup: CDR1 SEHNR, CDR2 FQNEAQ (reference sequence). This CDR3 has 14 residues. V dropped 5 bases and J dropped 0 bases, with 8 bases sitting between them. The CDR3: CASSPESSNQPQHF. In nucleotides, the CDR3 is TGTGCCAGCAGCCCCGAGTCTAGCAATCAGCCCCAGCATTTT.

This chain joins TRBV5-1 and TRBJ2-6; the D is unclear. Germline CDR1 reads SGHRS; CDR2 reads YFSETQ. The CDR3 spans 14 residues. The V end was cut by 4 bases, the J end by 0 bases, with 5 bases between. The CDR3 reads CASSQGSGANVLTF. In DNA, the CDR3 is TGCGCCAGCAGCCAAGGCTCTGGGGCCAACGTCCTGACTTTC.